This T cell receptor beta chain was captured by sequencing in a study of blood T cell repertoires in COVID-19. Method: immunoSEQ multiplex PCR; TCRdb's copy keeps in-frame clones and lacks some. The data hold around 69,000 clones, with roughly four fifths observed a single time. A note on this clone: The same CDR3 arises from other DNA sequences in this sample as well.

The germline V gene has CDR1 SGHRS and CDR2 YFSETQ. The length of the CDR3 is 15 residues. V lost 0 bases to trimming and J lost 5 bases; unmatched junction nucleotides: 7. The rearrangement links TRBV5-1 to TRBJ1-1; TRBD1 matches at 7 bases. This receptor was identified in an older woman with acute or convalescent COVID-19. The sample consisted of peripheral blood. In nucleotides, the CDR3 is TGCGCCAGCAGCTTGGGAGGGGGCGGCGGTACTGAAGCTTTCTTT. Its translation: CASSLGGGGGTEAFF.